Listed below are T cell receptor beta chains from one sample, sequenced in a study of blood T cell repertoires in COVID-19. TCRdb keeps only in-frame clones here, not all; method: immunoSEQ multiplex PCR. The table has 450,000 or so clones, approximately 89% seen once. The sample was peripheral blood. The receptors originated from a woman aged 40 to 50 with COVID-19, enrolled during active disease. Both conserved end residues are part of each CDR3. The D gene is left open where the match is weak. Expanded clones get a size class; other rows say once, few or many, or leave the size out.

TGTGCCAGCAGTTACTTACGGAACAGTCAAGAGACCCAGTACTTC,CASSYLRNSQETQYF,TRBJ2-5,NA,TRBV6-5,NA
TGTGCCAGCAGCGTAGGCCTAAAAGGACTAGCGGTACATGAGCAGTTCTTC,CASSVGLKGLAVHEQFF,TRBJ2-1,NA,TRBV9,TRBD2
TGTGCCAGTACCAGAGGGGGACAGGGGAGAAATCAGCCCCAGCATTTT,CASTRGGQGRNQPQHF,TRBJ1-5,once,TRBV19,TRBD1
TGTGCCAGCAGCTTCGGGGGAACCAAAAACATTCAGTACTTC,CASSFGGTKNIQYF,TRBJ2-4,NA,TRBV5-6,NA
TGTGCCAGCAGCTTTTTAGCGGGGGGGCGCGGGGAGCTGTTTTTT,CASSFLAGGRGELFF,TRBJ2-2,NA,TRBV7-2,TRBD2
TGTGCCAGCAGTTCCGGAGACAGGGGGCGCGGCTACACCTTC,CASSSGDRGRGYTF,TRBJ1-2,NA,TRBV6-6,TRBD1
TGTGCCAGCAGTTTAATAAGGGGAACTTATGGCTACACCTTC,CASSLIRGTYGYTF,TRBJ1-2,NA,TRBV28,NA
TGTGCCAGTAGTAAGCTACAGGGGTTGACCGGGGAGCTGTTTTTT,CASSKLQGLTGELFF,TRBJ2-2,NA,TRBV19,TRBD1
TGTGCCAGCAGCTTGACTGCTTCAGCGGAAAAACTGTTTTTT,CASSLTASAEKLFF,TRBJ1-4,NA,TRBV7-8,NA
TGTGCCACCAGTGATACAGGGGGCTCAGGACAGCCCCAGCATTTT,CATSDTGGSGQPQHF,TRBJ1-5,NA,TRBV24-1,TRBD1
TGTGCCAGCTCACCACAGGGGGTGGAAGCTTTCTTT,CASSPQGVEAFF,TRBJ1-1,once,TRBV18,NA
TGTGCCAGCAGTTTATCGGGGGAGGGGCCTAATCAGCCCCAGCATTTT,CASSLSGEGPNQPQHF,TRBJ1-5,NA,TRBV27,NA
TGCAGCGTTGCTAGGACAGGGGCGAACTATGGCTACACCTTC,CSVARTGANYGYTF,TRBJ1-2,once,TRBV29-1,TRBD1
TGTGCCACCGCACGATCTCGACGGGGTCAAGAGACCCAGTACTTC,CATARSRRGQETQYF,TRBJ2-5,NA,TRBV18,NA
TGTGCCAGCAGCTTCAGGGACAGGGGATATGAGCAGTTCTTC,CASSFRDRGYEQFF,TRBJ2-1,NA,TRBV11-3,TRBD1
TGTGCCAGCAGCCACCCCGGGTCACCCCTCCACTTT,CASSHPGSPLHF,TRBJ1-6,NA,TRBV11-2,NA
TGTGCCAGCAGCTCACAGGGAAGGACTGAAGCTTTCTTT,CASSSQGRTEAFF,TRBJ1-1,NA,TRBV7-9,NA
TGTGCCAGCAGCGGGACATACTACACCGGGGAGCTGTTTTTT,CASSGTYYTGELFF,TRBJ2-2,NA,TRBV28,NA
TGTGCCAGCAGCTTAGTCGGGACAGGGAGGGGGAACACTGAAGCTTTCTTT,CASSLVGTGRGNTEAFF,TRBJ1-1,NA,TRBV7-2,TRBD1
TGTGCCAGCAGTCCGTCGGGAGTGGAGGGCTACACCTTC,CASSPSGVEGYTF,TRBJ1-2,NA,TRBV28,NA
TGTGCCAGTAGGGAAGCGGGGACGCAAGAGACCCAGTACTTC,CASREAGTQETQYF,TRBJ2-5,NA,TRBV19,TRBD2
TGTGCTAGTGGTTTGGTACAACTGGCGGCCTACGAGCAGTACTTC,CASGLVQLAAYEQYF,TRBJ2-7,NA,TRBV12-5,NA
TGCGCCAGCAGCCCAACTAGCGGAGGTCCGGGGGAGCAGTACTTC,CASSPTSGGPGEQYF,TRBJ2-7,few,TRBV4-3,TRBD2
TGCGCCAGCAGCCAAGCGCGGGGGATCACTGAAGCTTTCTTT,CASSQARGITEAFF,TRBJ1-1,NA,TRBV4-3,NA
TGTGCCAGCTGGGGGCCGGATTCACCCCTCCACTTT,CASWGPDSPLHF,TRBJ1-6,NA,TRBV28,NA
TGTGCCACCAGTGATACCCCGGGCAGGGTCAACTACAATGAGCAGTTCTTC,CATSDTPGRVNYNEQFF,TRBJ2-1,NA,TRBV24-1,NA
TGTGCCAGCAGTCCCGGACTCAACACCGGGGAGCTGTTTTTT,CASSPGLNTGELFF,TRBJ2-2,NA,TRBV28,NA
TGTGCCAGCAGCTTAAGGGGGACAAGCTCCTACGAGCAGTACTTC,CASSLRGTSSYEQYF,TRBJ2-7,NA,TRBV7-9,NA